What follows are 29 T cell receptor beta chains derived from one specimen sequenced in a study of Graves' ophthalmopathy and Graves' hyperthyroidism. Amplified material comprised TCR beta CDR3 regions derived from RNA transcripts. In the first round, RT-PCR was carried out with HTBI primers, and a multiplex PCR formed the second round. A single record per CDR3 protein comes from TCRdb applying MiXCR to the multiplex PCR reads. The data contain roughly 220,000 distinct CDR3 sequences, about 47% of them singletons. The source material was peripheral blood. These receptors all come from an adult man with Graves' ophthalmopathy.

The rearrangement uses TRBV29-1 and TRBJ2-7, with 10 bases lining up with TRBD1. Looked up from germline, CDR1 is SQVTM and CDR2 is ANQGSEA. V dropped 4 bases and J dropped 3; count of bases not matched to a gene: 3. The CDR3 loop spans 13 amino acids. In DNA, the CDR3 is TGCAGCGTTGTAGGGGACAGGGGCTACGAGCAGTACTTC. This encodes CSVVGDRGYEQYF.

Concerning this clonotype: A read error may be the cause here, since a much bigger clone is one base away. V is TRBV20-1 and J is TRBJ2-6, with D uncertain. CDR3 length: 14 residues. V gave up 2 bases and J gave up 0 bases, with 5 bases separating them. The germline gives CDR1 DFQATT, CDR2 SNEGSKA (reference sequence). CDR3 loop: CSARQHSGANVLTF. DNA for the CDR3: TGCAGTGCTAGACAGCACTCTGGGGCCAACGTCCTGACTTTC.

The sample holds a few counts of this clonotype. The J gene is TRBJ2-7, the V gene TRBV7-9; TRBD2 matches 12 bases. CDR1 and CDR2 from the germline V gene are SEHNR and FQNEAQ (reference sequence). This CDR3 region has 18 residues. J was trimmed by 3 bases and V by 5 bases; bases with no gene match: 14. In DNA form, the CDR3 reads TGTGCCAGCAGCCCCGGACTAGCGGGAACCCAGGTCAACTACGAGCAGTACTTC. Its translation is CASSPGLAGTQVNYEQYF.

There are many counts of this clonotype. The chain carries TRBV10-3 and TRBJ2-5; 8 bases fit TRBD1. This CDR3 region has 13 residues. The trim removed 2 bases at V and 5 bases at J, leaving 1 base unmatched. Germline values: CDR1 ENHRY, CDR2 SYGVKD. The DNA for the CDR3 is TGTGCCATCAGTGAGGGACAGGGTGAGACCCAGTACTTC. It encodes CAISEGQGETQYF.

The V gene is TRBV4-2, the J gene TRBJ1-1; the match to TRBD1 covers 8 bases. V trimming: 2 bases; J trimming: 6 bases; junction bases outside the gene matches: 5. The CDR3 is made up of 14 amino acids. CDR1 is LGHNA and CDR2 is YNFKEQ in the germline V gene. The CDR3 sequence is CASSQTGTGPEAFF. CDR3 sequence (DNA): TGTGCCAGCAGCCAAACCGGGACAGGCCCTGAAGCTTTCTTT.

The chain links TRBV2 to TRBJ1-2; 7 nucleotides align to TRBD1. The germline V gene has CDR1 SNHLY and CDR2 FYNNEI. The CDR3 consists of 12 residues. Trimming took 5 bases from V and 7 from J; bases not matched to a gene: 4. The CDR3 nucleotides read TGTGCCAGCAGTTTTACAGGGGCTGGCTACACCTTC. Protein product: CASSFTGAGYTF.

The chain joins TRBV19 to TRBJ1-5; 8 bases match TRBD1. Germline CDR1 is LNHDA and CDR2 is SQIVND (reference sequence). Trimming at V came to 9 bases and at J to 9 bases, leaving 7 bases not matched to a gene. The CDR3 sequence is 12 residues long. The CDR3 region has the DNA TGTGCCAGATTACAGGGGGTTTGGCCCCAGCATTTT. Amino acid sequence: CARLQGVWPQHF.

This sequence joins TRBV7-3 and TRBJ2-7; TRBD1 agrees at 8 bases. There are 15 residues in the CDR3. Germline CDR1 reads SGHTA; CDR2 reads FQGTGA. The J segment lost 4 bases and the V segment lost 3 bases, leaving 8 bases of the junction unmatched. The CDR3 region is CASSFNQGARYEQYF. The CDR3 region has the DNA TGTGCCAGCAGCTTCAATCAGGGGGCGCGATACGAGCAGTACTTC.

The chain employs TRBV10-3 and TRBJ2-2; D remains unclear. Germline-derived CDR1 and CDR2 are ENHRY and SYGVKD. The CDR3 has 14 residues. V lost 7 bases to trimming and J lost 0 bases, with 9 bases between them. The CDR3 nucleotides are TGTGCCATCATGAGACCCTCGAACACCGGGGAGCTGTTTTTT. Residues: CAIMRPSNTGELFF.

CDR3 sequence: CASSLSLPSYEQYF. The CDR3 coding sequence is TGCGCCAGCAGCTTATCACTCCCCTCCTACGAGCAGTACTTC. The V gene is TRBV5-1, the J gene TRBJ2-7; D remains ambiguous. This CDR3 has 14 amino acids. Germline V lookup: CDR1 SGHRS, CDR2 YFSETQ. V was clipped by 2 bases and J by 0 bases, with 9 bases between them. Complete variable domain (other parts from reference TRBV5-1 and TRBJ2-7): KAGVTQTPRYLIKTRGQQVTLSCSPISGHRSVSWYQQTPGQGLQFLFEYFSETQRNKGNFPGRFSGRQFSNSRSEMNVSTLELGDSALYLCASSLSLPSYEQYFGPGTRLTVT.

The CDR3 here is CASSPDRLGGYTF. The CDR3, as DNA: TGTGCCAGCAGCCCCGACAGGCTGGGGGGCTACACCTTC. V usage is TRBV12-3 or TRBV12-4 and J usage is TRBJ1-2; a possible D gene is TRBD1 (6 bases). The V gene lost 6 bases and the J gene lost 8 bases, with 16 bases spanning the gap. This CDR3 has 13 amino acids.

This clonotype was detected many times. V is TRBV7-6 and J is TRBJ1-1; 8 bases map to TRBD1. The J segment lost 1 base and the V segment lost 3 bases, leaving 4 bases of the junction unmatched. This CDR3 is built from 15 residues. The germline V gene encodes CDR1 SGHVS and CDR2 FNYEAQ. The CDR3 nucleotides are TGTGCCAGCAGCTTTCAAGGACAGGGGAACACTGAAGCTTTCTTT. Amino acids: CASSFQGQGNTEAFF.

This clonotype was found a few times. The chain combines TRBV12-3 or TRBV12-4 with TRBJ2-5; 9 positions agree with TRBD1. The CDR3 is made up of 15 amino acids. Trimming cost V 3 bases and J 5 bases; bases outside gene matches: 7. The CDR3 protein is CASSLATGGDETQYF. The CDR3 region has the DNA TGTGCCAGCAGTTTGGCTACAGGGGGCGATGAGACCCAGTACTTC.

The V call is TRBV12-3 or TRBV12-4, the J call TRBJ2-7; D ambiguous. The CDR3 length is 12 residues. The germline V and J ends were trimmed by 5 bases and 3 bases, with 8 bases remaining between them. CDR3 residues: CASSTDIYEQYF. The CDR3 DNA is TGTGCCAGCAGTACCGACATCTACGAGCAGTACTTC.

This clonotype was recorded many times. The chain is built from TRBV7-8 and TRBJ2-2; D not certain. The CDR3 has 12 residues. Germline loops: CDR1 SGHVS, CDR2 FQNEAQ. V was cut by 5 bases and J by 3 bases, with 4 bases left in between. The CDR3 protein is CASSTYTGELFF. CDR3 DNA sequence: TGTGCCAGCAGCACATACACCGGGGAGCTGTTTTTT. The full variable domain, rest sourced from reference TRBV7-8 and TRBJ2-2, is GAGVSQSPRYKVAKRGQDVALRCDPISGHVSLFWYQQALGQGPEFLTYFQNEAQLDKSGLPSDRFFAERPEGSVSTLKIQRTQQEDSAVYLCASSTYTGELFFGEGSRLTVL.

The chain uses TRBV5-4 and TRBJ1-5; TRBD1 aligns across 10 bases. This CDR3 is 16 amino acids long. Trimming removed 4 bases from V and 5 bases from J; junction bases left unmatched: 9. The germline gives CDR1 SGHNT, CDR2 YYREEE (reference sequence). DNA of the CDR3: TGTGCCAGCAGCCGAGGTGGACAGGGGGTACATCAGCCCCAGCATTTT. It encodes CASSRGGQGVHQPQHF.

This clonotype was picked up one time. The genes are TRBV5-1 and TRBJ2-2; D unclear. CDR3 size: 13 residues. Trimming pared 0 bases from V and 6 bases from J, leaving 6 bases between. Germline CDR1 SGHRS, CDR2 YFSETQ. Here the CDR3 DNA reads TGCGCCAGCAGCTTGGAATGGGCCGGGGAGCTGTTTTTT. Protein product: CASSLEWAGELFF.

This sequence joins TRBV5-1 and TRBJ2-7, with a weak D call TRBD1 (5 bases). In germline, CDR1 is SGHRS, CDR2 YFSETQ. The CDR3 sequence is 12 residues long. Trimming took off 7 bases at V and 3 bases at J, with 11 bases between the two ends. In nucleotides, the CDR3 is TGCGCCAGCGCCCCTGACAGCTACGAGCAGTACTTC. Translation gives CASAPDSYEQYF.

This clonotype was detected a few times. The CDR3: CASSSGQGTYEQYF. The CDR3 DNA reads as TGTGCCAGCAGCTCGGGACAGGGGACCTACGAGCAGTACTTC. This sequence joins TRBV7-6 and TRBJ2-7, with 10 bases identical to TRBD1. CDR3 length equals 14 residues. Looked up from germline, CDR1 is SGHVS and CDR2 is FNYEAQ. V was pared by 4 bases and J by 2 bases, with 2 bases of the junction left unmatched.

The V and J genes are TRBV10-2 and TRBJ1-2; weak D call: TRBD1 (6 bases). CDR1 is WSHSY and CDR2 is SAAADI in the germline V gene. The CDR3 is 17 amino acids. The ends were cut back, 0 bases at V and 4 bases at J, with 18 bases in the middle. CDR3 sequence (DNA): TGCGCCAGCAGTGAGTCGCCCGTTGGACAGTCTACCTATGGCTACACCTTC. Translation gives CASSESPVGQSTYGYTF.

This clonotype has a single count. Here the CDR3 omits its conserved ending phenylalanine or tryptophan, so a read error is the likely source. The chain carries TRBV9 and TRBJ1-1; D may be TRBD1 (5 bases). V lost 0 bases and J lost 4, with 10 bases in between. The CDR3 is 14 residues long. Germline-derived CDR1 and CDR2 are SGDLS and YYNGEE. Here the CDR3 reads CASSVGPQGTEAFL. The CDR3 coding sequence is TGTGCCAGCAGCGTAGGGCCCCAGGGCACTGAAGCTTTCCTT.

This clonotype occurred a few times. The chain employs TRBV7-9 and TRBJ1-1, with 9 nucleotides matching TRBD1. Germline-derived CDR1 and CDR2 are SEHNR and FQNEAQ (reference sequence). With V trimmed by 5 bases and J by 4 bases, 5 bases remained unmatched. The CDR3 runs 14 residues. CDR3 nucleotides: TGTGCCAGCAGCGAGACAGGGGGGGTCACTGAAGCTTTCTTT. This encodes CASSETGGVTEAFF.

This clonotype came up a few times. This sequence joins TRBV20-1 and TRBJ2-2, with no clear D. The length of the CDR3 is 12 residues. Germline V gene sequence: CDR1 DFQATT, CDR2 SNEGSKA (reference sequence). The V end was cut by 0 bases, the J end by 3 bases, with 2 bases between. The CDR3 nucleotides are TGCAGTGCTAGAGAGGACACCGGGGAGCTGTTTTTT. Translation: CSAREDTGELFF.

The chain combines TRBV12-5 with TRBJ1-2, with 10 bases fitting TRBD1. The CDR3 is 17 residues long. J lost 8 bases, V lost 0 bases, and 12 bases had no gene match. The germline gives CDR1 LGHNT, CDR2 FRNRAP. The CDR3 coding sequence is TGTGCTAGTGGTTTGGTAAAGAAGGACAGGGGGTCGAGGGGCTACACCTTC. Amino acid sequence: CASGLVKKDRGSRGYTF. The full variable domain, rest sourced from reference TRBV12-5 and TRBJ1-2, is DARVTQTPRHKVTEMGQEVTMRCQPILGHNTVFWYRQTMMQGLELLAYFRNRAPLDDSGMPKDRFSAEMPDATLATLKIQPSEPRDSAVYFCASGLVKKDRGSRGYTFGSGTRLTVV.

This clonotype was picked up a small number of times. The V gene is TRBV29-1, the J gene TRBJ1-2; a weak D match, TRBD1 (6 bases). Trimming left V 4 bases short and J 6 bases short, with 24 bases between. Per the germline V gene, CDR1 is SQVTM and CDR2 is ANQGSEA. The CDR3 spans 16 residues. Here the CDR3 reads CSVVLRSGAPRDGYTF. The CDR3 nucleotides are TGCAGCGTTGTCCTACGGTCGGGGGCGCCGAGGGATGGCTACACCTTC.

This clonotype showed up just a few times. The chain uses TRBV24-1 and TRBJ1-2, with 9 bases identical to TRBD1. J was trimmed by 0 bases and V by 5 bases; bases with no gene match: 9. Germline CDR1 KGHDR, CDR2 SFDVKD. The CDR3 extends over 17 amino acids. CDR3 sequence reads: CATSGAGTGTANYGYTF. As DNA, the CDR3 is TGTGCCACCAGTGGCGCCGGGACAGGGACGGCTAACTATGGCTACACCTTC.

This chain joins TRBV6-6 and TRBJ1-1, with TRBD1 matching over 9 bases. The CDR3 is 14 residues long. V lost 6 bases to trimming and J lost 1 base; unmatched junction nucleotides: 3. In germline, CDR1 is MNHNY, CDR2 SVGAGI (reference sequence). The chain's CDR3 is CASSGQGTNTEAFF. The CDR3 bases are TGTGCCAGCAGCGGACAGGGGACGAACACTGAAGCTTTCTTT.

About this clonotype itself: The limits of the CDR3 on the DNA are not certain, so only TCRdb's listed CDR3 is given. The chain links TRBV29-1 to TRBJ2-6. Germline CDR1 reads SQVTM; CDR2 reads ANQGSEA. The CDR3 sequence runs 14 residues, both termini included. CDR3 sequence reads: CSVGDGSGANVQTF.

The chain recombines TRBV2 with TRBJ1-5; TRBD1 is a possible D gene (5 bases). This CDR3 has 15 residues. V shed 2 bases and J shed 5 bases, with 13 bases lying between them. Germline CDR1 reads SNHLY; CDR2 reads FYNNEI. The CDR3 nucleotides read TGTGCCAGCAGTGAACAAACCGGGGGAGATCAGCCCCAGCATTTT. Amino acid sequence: CASSEQTGGDQPQHF.